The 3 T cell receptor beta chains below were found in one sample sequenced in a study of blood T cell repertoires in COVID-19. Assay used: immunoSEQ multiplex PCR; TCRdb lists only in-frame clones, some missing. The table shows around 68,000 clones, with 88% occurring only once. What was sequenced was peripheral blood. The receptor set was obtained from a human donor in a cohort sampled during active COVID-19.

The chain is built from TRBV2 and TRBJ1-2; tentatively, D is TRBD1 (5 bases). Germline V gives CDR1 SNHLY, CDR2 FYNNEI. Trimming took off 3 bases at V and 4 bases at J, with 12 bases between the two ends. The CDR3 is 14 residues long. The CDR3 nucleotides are TGTGCCAGCAGTGAGGGGGAGGGCGTCTATGGCTACACCTTC. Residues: CASSEGEGVYGYTF. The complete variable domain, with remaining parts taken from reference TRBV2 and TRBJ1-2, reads EPEVTQTPSHQVTQMGQEVILRCVPISNHLYFYWYRQILGQKVEFLVSFYNNEISEKSEIFDDQFSVERPDGSNFTLKIRSTKLEDSAMYFCASSEGEGVYGYTFGSGTRLTVV.

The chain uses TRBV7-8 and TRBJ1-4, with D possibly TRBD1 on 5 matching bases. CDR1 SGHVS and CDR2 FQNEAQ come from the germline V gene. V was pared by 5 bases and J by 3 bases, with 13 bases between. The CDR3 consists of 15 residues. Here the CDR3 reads CASSPPRGSNEKLFF. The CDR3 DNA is TGTGCCAGCAGCCCCCCACGGGGGTCTAATGAAAAACTGTTTTTT.

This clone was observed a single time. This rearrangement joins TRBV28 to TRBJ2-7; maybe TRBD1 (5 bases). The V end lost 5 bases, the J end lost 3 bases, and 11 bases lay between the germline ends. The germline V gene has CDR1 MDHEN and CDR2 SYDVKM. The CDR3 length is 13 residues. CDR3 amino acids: CASSAVDSYEQYF. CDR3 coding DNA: TGTGCCAGCAGTGCTGTAGACAGCTACGAGCAGTACTTC.